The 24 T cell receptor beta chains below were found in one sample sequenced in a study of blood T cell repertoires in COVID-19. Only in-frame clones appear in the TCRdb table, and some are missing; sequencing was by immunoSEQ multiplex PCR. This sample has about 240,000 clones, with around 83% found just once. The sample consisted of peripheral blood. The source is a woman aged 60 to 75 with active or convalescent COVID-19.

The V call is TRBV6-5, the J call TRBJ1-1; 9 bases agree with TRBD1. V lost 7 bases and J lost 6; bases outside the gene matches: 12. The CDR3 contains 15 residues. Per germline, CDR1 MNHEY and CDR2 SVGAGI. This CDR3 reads CASTSGTGKYAEAFF. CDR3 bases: TGTGCCAGCACCTCCGGGACAGGGAAGTACGCTGAAGCTTTCTTT.

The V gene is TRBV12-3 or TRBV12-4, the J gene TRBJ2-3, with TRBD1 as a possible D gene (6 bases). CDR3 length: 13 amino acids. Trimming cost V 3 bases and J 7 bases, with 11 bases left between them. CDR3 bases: TGTGCCAGCAGTTTTTGGGGACACAATACGCAGTATTTT. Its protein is CASSFWGHNTQYF.

This chain's CDR3 is CASSHLRQGNNSPLHF. The CDR3 DNA reads TGTGCCAGCAGCCATCTACGACAGGGTAATAATTCACCCCTCCACTTT. This chain uses TRBV3-1 (or the pseudogene TRBV3-2) with TRBJ1-6; TRBD1 aligns across 7 bases. Per germline, CDR1 LGHDT and CDR2 YNNKEL (reference sequence). With V trimmed by 3 bases and J by 5 bases, 7 bases remained unmatched. This CDR3 is built from 16 residues.

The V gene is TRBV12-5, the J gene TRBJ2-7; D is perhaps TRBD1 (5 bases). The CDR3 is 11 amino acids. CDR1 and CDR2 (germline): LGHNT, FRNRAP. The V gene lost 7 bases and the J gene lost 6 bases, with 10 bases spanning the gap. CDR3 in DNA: TGTGCTAGTGCCCTCCAGGGCGAGCAGTACTTC. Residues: CASALQGEQYF.

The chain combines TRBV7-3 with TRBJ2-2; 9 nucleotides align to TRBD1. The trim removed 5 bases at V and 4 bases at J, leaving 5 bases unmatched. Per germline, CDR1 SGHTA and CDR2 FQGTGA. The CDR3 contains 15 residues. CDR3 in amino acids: CASSPTGGSTGELFF. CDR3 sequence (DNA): TGTGCCAGCAGCCCGACAGGGGGGAGCACCGGGGAGCTGTTTTTT.

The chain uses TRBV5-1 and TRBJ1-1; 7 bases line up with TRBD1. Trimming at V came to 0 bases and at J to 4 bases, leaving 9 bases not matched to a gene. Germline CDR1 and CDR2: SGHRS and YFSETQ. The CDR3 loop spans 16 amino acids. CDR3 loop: CASSLAPGGISTEAFF. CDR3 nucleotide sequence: TGCGCCAGCAGCTTGGCCCCAGGGGGAATTAGCACTGAAGCTTTCTTT.

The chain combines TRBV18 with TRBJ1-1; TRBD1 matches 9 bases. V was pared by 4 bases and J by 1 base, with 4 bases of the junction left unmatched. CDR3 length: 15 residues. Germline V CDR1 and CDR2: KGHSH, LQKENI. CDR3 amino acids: CASSQGQGGNTEAFF. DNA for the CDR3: TGTGCCAGCTCACAGGGACAGGGAGGGAACACTGAAGCTTTCTTT. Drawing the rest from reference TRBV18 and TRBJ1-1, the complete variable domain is NAGVMQNPRHLVRRRGQEARLRCSPMKGHSHVYWYRQLPEEGLKFMVYLQKENIIDESGMPKERFSAEFPKEGPSILRIQQVVRGDSAAYFCASSQGQGGNTEAFFGQGTRLTVV.

CDR3 region: CASSLGYNQETQYF. The CDR3 DNA reads as TGTGCCAGCAGCTTAGGTTACAACCAAGAGACCCAGTACTTC. The V gene is TRBV7-2, the J gene TRBJ2-5; no clear D gene. The CDR3 runs 14 residues. V was pared by 1 base and J by 0 bases, with 6 bases between. Per the germline V gene, CDR1 is SGHTA and CDR2 is FQGNSA.

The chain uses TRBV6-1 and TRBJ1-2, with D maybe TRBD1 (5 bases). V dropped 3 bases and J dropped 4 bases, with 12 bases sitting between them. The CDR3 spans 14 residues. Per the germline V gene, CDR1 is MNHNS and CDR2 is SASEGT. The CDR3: CASSESQGPYGYTF. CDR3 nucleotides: TGTGCCAGCAGTGAGTCTCAGGGTCCCTATGGCTACACCTTC.

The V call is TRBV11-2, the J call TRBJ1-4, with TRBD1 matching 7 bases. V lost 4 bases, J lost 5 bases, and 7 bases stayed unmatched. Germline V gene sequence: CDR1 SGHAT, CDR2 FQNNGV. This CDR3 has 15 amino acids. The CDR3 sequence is CASSSGGHSNEKLFF. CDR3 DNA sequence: TGTGCCAGCAGCTCAGGGGGACACTCAAATGAAAAACTGTTTTTT.

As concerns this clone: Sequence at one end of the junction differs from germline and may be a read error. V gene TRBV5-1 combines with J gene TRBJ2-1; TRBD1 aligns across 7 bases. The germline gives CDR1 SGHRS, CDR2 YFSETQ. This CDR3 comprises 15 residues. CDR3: CASTLTGNRYNEQFF. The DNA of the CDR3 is TGCGCCAGCACCTTGACAGGGAACCGCTACAATGAGCAGTTCTTC.

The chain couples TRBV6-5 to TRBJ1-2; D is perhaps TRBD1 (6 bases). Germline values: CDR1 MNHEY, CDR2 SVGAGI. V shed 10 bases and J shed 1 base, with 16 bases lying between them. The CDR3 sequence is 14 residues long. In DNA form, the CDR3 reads TGTGCCACCTTAGGGGGGGGTGGTAACTATGGCTACACCTTC. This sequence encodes CATLGGGGNYGYTF.

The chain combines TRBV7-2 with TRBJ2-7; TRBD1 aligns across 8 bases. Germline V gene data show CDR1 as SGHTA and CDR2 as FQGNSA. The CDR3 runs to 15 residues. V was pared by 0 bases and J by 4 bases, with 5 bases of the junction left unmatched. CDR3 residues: CASSLAAGGGYEQYF. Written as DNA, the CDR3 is TGTGCCAGCAGCTTAGCGGCAGGGGGCGGGTACGAGCAGTACTTC.

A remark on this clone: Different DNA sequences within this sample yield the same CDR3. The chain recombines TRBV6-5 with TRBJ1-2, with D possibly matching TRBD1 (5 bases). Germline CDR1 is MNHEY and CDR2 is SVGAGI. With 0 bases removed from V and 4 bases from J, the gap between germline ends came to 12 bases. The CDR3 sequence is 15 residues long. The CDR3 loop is CASSYSRGLGYGYTF. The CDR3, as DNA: TGTGCCAGCAGTTACTCGCGGGGCCTTGGCTATGGCTACACCTTC.

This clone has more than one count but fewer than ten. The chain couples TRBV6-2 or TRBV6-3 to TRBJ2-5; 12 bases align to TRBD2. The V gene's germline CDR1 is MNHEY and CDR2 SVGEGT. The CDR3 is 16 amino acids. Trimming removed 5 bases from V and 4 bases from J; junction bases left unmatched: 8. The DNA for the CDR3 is TGTGCCAGCAGTCTACGACTAGCGGGGGCGGGAGAGACCCAGTACTTC. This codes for CASSLRLAGAGETQYF.

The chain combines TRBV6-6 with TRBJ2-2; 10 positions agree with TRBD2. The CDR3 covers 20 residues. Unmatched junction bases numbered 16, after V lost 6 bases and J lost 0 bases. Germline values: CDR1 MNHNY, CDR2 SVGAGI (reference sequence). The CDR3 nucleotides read TGTGCCAGCAGCCAAGACCGCGCCGGGACTAGCGCTCCGAACACCGGGGAGCTGTTTTTT. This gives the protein CASSQDRAGTSAPNTGELFF.

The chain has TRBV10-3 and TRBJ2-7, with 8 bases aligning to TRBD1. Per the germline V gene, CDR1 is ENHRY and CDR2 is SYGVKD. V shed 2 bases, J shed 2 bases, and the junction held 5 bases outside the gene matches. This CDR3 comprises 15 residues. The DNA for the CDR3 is TGTGCCATCAGTGAGGGGGACAGGTCGACCTACGAGCAGTACTTC. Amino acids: CAISEGDRSTYEQYF.

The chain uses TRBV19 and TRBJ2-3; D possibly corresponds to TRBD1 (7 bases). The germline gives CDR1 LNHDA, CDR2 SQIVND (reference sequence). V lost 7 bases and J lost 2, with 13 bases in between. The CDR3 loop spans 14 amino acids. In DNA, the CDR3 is TGTGCCAGTATGGAGGGGGCCTCCACAGATACGCAGTATTTT. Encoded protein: CASMEGASTDTQYF.

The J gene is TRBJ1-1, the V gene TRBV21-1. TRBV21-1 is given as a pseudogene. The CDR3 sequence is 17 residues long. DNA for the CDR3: TGTGCCAGCAGCAAAAAGGTAGAGGCGGTGATGAACACTGAAGCTTTCTTT. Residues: CASSKKVEAVMNTEAFF.

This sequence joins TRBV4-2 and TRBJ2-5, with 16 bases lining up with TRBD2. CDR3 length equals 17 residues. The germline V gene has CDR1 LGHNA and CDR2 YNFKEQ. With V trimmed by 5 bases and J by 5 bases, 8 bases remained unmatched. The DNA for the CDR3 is TGTGCCAGCAGCTCCGGGACTAGCGGGGGGGCCGTGGAGACCCAGTACTTC. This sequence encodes CASSSGTSGGAVETQYF.

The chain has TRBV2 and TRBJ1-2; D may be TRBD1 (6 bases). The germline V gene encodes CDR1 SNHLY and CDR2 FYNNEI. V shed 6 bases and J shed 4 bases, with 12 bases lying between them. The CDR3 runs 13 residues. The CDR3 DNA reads TGTGCCAGCAGGGTTCAGGGGCTCTATGGCTACACCTTC. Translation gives CASRVQGLYGYTF.

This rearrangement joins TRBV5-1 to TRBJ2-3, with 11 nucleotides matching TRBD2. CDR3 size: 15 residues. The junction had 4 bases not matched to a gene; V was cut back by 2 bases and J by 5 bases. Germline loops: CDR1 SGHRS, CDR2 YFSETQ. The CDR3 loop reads CASSLTGTSGDTQYF. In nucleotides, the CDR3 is TGCGCCAGCAGCTTAACCGGGACTAGCGGAGATACGCAGTATTTT.

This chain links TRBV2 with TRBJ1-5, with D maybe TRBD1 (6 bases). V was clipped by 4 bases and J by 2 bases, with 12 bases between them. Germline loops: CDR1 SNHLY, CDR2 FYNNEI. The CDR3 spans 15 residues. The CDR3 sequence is CASSASGVGNQPQHF. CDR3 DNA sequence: TGTGCCAGCAGTGCATCAGGGGTTGGCAATCAGCCCCAGCATTTT.

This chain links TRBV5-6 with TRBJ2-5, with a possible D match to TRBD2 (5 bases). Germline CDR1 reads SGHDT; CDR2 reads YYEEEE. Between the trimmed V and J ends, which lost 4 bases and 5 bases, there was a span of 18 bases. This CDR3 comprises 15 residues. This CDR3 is CASSGQSGGGETQYF. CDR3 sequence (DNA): TGTGCCAGCAGCGGTCAAAGCGGTGGTGGGGAGACCCAGTACTTC.